The present T cell receptor (beta chain) was sequenced within a study of T cell repertoires in cytomegalovirus infection. Study as a whole: Recently described HLA-C-restricted plus well-studied HLA-B-restricted CMV epitopes were used. Shared public TCR beta signatures pointed to both CMV infection and a matching HLA type.

Points from the study as a whole: Using cumulative public TCR beta family frequency, the authors identified those who carried CMV together with the relevant HLA. HLA-C-restricted CMV clonotypes gave the most frequent clonotype in two of eight donors.

TCRdb itself ran the reads through MiXCR, one entry per CDR3 protein. The sample lists fewer than 60,000 distinct CDR3 sequences, around 19% occurring once. Comments on this clonotype: Its specificity is unknown.

CDR3 size: 14 residues. Germline CDR1 reads MGHRA; CDR2 reads YSYEKL. The V gene lost 6 bases and the J gene lost 0 bases, with 11 bases spanning the gap. Sequences were derived from CD8+ T cells from cultured PBMCs, sampled from culture after CMV antigen stimulation. The gene calls are TRBV4-1 and TRBJ1-1; maybe TRBD1 (5 bases). This receptor was taken from a human donor in good health (CMV status not recorded). Some clones in this sample may be carry-over from other donors' samples. Here the CDR3 reads CASRSRDLNTEAFF. DNA of the CDR3: TGCGCCAGCAGATCCCGGGACTTGAACACTGAAGCTTTCTTT.